This is a list of T cell receptor beta chains from one sample in a study of blood T cell repertoires in COVID-19. The method was immunoSEQ multiplex PCR; TCRdb's version includes in-frame clones alone and lacks a portion of them. This table has about 170,000 clones, more than 60% appearing once. Sequenced material: peripheral blood. The receptor set was obtained from a man aged 55 to 70 with acute or convalescent COVID-19. The conserved cysteine and the conserved F or W are not part of the CDR3 here. Each record gives: CDR3 protein, CDR3 length, J gene, V gene.

CDR3: AWNSERQEKYT; length: 11; J: TRBJ1-2; V: TRBV30
CDR3: ASSQAIWGHEQY; length: 12; J: TRBJ2-7; V: TRBV3-1/TRBV3-2
CDR3: ASSLGVTEAF; length: 10; J: TRBJ1-1; V: TRBV11-1
CDR3: AGDREKY; length: 7; J: TRBJ2-7; V: TRBV27
CDR3: ASSSQVQANYGYT; length: 13; J: TRBJ1-2; V: TRBV11-2
CDR3: ASSSSVNQPQH; length: 11; J: TRBJ1-5; V: TRBV7-9
CDR3: ASTRARGYT; length: 9; J: TRBJ1-2; V: TRBV30
CDR3: ASSIVGGEAEQY; length: 12; J: TRBJ2-7; V: TRBV19
CDR3: ASSKGSVPEAF; length: 11; J: TRBJ1-1; V: TRBV7-2
CDR3: ASSWTGQGSYNEQF; length: 14; J: TRBJ2-1; V: TRBV5-1
CDR3: ASSYRGGGWNEQF; length: 13; J: TRBJ2-1; V: TRBV7-2
CDR3: ASGTGESNTEAF; length: 12; J: TRBJ1-1; V: TRBV12-5
CDR3: AWSRGQGANEQF; length: 12; J: TRBJ2-1; V: TRBV30
CDR3: ASSPQPPGEQY; length: 11; J: TRBJ2-7; V: TRBV5-1
CDR3: ASSQDTGHQPQH; length: 12; J: TRBJ1-5; V: TRBV3-1/TRBV3-2
CDR3: ASSGRLAGGYNEQF; length: 14; J: TRBJ2-1; V: TRBV7-9
CDR3: ASSIQGVGAEAF; length: 12; J: TRBJ1-1; V: TRBV11-2
CDR3: ASSLGQGMMNTEAF; length: 14; J: TRBJ1-1; V: TRBV28
CDR3: ASSEQGGNYGYT; length: 12; J: TRBJ1-2; V: TRBV5-1
CDR3: ASSQDPAGGASEKLF; length: 15; J: TRBJ1-4; V: TRBV4-3
CDR3: ASSHKTSGDTGELF; length: 14; J: TRBJ2-2; V: TRBV3-1/TRBV3-2
CDR3: ASSLDFLAWQETQY; length: 14; J: TRBJ2-5; V: TRBV11-2
CDR3: ASSLRTVNYGYT; length: 12; J: TRBJ1-2; V: TRBV5-8
CDR3: ASGPPRGGISLGANVLT; length: 17; J: TRBJ2-6; V: TRBV12-5
CDR3: ASSMAGSPLH; length: 10; J: TRBJ1-6; V: TRBV19
CDR3: ASSKSGATVREKLF; length: 14; J: TRBJ1-4; V: TRBV21-1
CDR3: ASSYSAGGQPQH; length: 12; J: TRBJ1-5; V: TRBV6-5
CDR3: ASRPNRGLSGELF; length: 13; J: TRBJ2-2; V: TRBV7-8
CDR3: ASSSPGDGDTEAF; length: 13; J: TRBJ1-1; V: TRBV5-6
CDR3: ASSLQGSYNSPLH; length: 13; J: TRBJ1-6; V: TRBV5-5
CDR3: AWSVRGRGLNQPQH; length: 14; J: TRBJ1-5; V: TRBV30
CDR3: ASSQPGTYGYT; length: 11; J: TRBJ1-2; V: TRBV5-1
CDR3: ASSMDRGAGELF; length: 12; J: TRBJ2-2; V: TRBV7-3
CDR3: ASSLVVTGDTGELF; length: 14; J: TRBJ2-2; V: TRBV7-8
CDR3: ASRGVRGLPGELF; length: 13; J: TRBJ2-2; V: TRBV19
CDR3: ASSTGGYEQY; length: 10; J: TRBJ2-7; V: TRBV27
CDR3: AWRGTGGVEAF; length: 11; J: TRBJ1-1; V: TRBV30
CDR3: ASSLPQGAVGELF; length: 13; J: TRBJ2-2; V: TRBV5-1
CDR3: ATSDRSGTGLYT; length: 12; J: TRBJ1-2; V: TRBV24-1
CDR3: ASSQVTGMNTEAF; length: 13; J: TRBJ1-1; V: TRBV3-1/TRBV3-2
CDR3: ASSWDIGEKLF; length: 11; J: TRBJ1-4; V: TRBV12-3/TRBV12-4
CDR3: ASSLQGAYGYT; length: 11; J: TRBJ1-2; V: TRBV12-3/TRBV12-4
CDR3: ASSLDRNYGYT; length: 11; J: TRBJ1-2; V: TRBV5-1
CDR3: ASSQSPIEGQPQH; length: 13; J: TRBJ1-5; V: TRBV16
CDR3: ASSEEEEAGGLEDTEAF; length: 17; J: TRBJ1-1; V: TRBV2
CDR3: ASAGTGRGTEAF; length: 12; J: TRBJ1-1; V: TRBV3-1/TRBV3-2
CDR3: ASEARPKGVWQPQH; length: 14; J: TRBJ1-5; V: TRBV19
CDR3: ASRRQGEETQY; length: 11; J: TRBJ2-5; V: TRBV7-3
CDR3: ASSRDTYYEQY; length: 11; J: TRBJ2-7; V: TRBV11-2
CDR3: ASSQGAANTGELF; length: 13; J: TRBJ2-2; V: TRBV4-3
CDR3: ASRAAGTGAGNTIY; length: 14; J: TRBJ1-3; V: TRBV9
CDR3: ASRTGQNNSPLH; length: 12; J: TRBJ1-6; V: TRBV6-5
CDR3: ASSQVRDRGITDTQY; length: 15; J: TRBJ2-3; V: TRBV3-1/TRBV3-2
CDR3: ASTIDSNQPQH; length: 11; J: TRBJ1-5; V: TRBV2
CDR3: ASSFALTGGNTGELF; length: 15; J: TRBJ2-2; V: TRBV5-1
CDR3: ASSPGDTTRTDTQY; length: 14; J: TRBJ2-3; V: TRBV5-1
CDR3: ASSHRDRAYEQY; length: 12; J: TRBJ2-7; V: TRBV13
CDR3: ASSEGSYTEAF; length: 11; J: TRBJ1-1; V: TRBV2